The 21 T cell receptor beta chains in this list originate from one sample, sequenced in a study of T cell responses to AZD1222 COVID-19 vaccine. Using immunoSEQ multiplex PCR, the repertoire was profiled, and TCRdb retains in-frame clones only, with some absent. The table records some 130,000 clones, roughly 90% of them present only once. The sequenced sample was peripheral blood, obtained on day 0 of AZD1222 vaccination. The receptors were gathered from an adult in good health.

The rearrangement links TRBV24-1 to TRBJ2-5; the match to TRBD2 covers 10 bases. The CDR3 sequence is 14 residues long. Unmatched junction bases numbered 3, after V lost 7 bases and J lost 2 bases. The germline V gene has CDR1 KGHDR and CDR2 SFDVKD. CDR3 nucleotides: TGTGCCACCAGCGCTAGCGGGGGACAAGAGACCCAGTACTTC. Translated, it gives CATSASGGQETQYF.

V and J are TRBV4-1 and TRBJ1-3, with a tentative D call TRBD1 (5 bases). Germline values: CDR1 MGHRA, CDR2 YSYEKL. V gave up 8 bases and J gave up 0 bases, with 17 bases separating them. The CDR3 is 16 residues long. CDR3 DNA: TGCGCCAGCGGCAAGCCGAGGGGCAACTCTGGAAACACCATATATTTT. This translates into CASGKPRGNSGNTIYF.

The chain uses TRBV27 and TRBJ2-7; TRBD1 matches 9 bases. V lost 0 bases and J lost 2; bases outside the gene matches: 5. This CDR3 comprises 16 residues. In germline, CDR1 is MNHEY, CDR2 SMNVEV (reference sequence). The CDR3, as DNA: TGTGCCAGCAGTTTATCGGGACAGGGATTGACCTACGAGCAGTACTTC. Translated: CASSLSGQGLTYEQYF.

The chain links TRBV28 to TRBJ2-3; TRBD2 matches 7 bases. In germline, CDR1 is MDHEN, CDR2 SYDVKM. The trim removed 5 bases at V and 4 bases at J, leaving 6 bases unmatched. The CDR3 totals 14 residues. This chain's CDR3 is CASSVAGAADTQYF. The CDR3 nucleotides read TGTGCCAGCAGTGTAGCGGGTGCCGCAGATACGCAGTATTTT.

The chain is built from TRBV30 and TRBJ1-6, with 7 positions matching TRBD1. CDR1 is GTSNPN, CDR2 SVGIG, per germline (reference sequence). The CDR3 extends over 14 amino acids. V was pared by 5 bases and J by 6 bases, with 7 bases of the junction left unmatched. The CDR3 DNA follows: TGTGCCTGGGAATCGGGACAGCTTAATTCACCCCTCCACTTT. Translating gives CAWESGQLNSPLHF.

The J gene is TRBJ1-5, the V gene TRBV19; D gene ambiguous. The CDR3 contains 15 residues. The germline CDR1 and CDR2 sequences are LNHDA and SQIVND (reference sequence). V lost 1 base and J lost 0, with 7 bases in between. The DNA for the CDR3 is TGTGCCAGTAGTATAGGACACTTTAGCAATCAGCCCCAGCATTTT. Translation: CASSIGHFSNQPQHF.

CDR3 coding DNA: TGTGCCAGCAGTACGATATTCCCCACAGAGAAAAACATTCAGTACTTC. It encodes CASSTIFPTEKNIQYF. The V gene is TRBV27, the J gene TRBJ2-4; no reliable D call. This CDR3 comprises 16 residues. Germline lookup yields CDR1 MNHEY and CDR2 SMNVEV (reference sequence). V lost 5 bases and J lost 4, with 18 bases in between.

This sequence joins TRBV29-1 and TRBJ2-1; the D gene is possibly TRBD2 (5 bases). V was trimmed by 7 bases and J by 2 bases, leaving 12 bases between them. CDR1 is SQVTM, CDR2 ANQGSEA, per germline. The CDR3 is made up of 13 amino acids. The CDR3, as DNA: TGCAGCGGGTCCGGGAACGCCTACAATGAGCAGTTCTTC. It encodes CSGSGNAYNEQFF.

The V gene is TRBV30, the J gene TRBJ1-1; D is unresolved. The ends were cut back, 7 bases at V and 1 base at J, with 7 bases in the middle. The CDR3 has 11 residues. Germline CDR1 reads GTSNPN; CDR2 reads SVGIG (reference sequence). The CDR3 nucleotides are TGTGCCTCGAAGTCGAACACTGAAGCTTTCTTT. Its translation: CASKSNTEAFF.

The V call is TRBV2, the J call TRBJ1-4; D uncertain. Germline-derived CDR1 and CDR2 are SNHLY and FYNNEI. The CDR3 spans 15 residues. V lost 6 bases and J lost 5, with 16 bases in between. The CDR3 reads CASRGRNMENEKLFF. For the CDR3, the DNA is TGTGCCAGCAGGGGCCGGAACATGGAGAATGAAAAACTGTTTTTT.

Here the CDR3 DNA reads TGTGCCAGCAGCTTAGTTAAGGGCCGCTATGGCTACACCTTC. It codes for CASSLVKGRYGYTF. The chain recombines TRBV7-2 with TRBJ1-2, with no clear D. CDR1 and CDR2 from the germline V gene are SGHTA and FQGNSA. The CDR3 consists of 14 residues. V shed 1 base and J shed 4 bases, with 10 bases lying between them.

The chain has TRBV27 and TRBJ2-1; D gene uncertain. Trimming left V 5 bases short and J 7 bases short, with 3 bases between. The CDR3 consists of 10 residues. In germline, CDR1 is MNHEY, CDR2 SMNVEV (reference sequence). This chain's CDR3 is CASSTNEQFF. In DNA, the CDR3 is TGTGCCAGCAGTACGAATGAGCAGTTCTTC.

This chain links TRBV19 with TRBJ1-5, with D possibly matching TRBD1 (5 bases). The CDR3 consists of 15 residues. The germline V gene has CDR1 LNHDA and CDR2 SQIVND (reference sequence). V shed 5 bases and J shed 7 bases, with 18 bases lying between them. The CDR3, as DNA: TGTGCCAGTAGTGGGGGACGGCCAGGAAGGCAGCCCCAGCATTTT. Translating it yields CASSGGRPGRQPQHF.

This chain joins TRBV7-2 and TRBJ1-5, with D perhaps matching TRBD1 (6 bases). This CDR3 spans 14 amino acids. CDR1 is SGHTA and CDR2 is FQGNSA in the germline V gene. V was shortened by 3 bases and J by 5 bases, with 11 bases between the two germline ends. CDR3 protein: CASSLSRGDQPQHF. In DNA, the CDR3 is TGTGCCAGCAGCTTGTCCAGGGGTGATCAGCCCCAGCATTTT.

This chain uses TRBV19 with TRBJ1-1, with 11 positions matching TRBD1. V lost 4 bases to trimming and J lost 3 bases; unmatched junction nucleotides: 7. Looked up from germline, CDR1 is LNHDA and CDR2 is SQIVND (reference sequence). The CDR3 runs to 16 residues. CDR3 residues: CASSTRTGGRYTEAFF. Written as DNA, the CDR3 is TGTGCCAGTAGTACCCGGACAGGGGGCCGATACACTGAAGCTTTCTTT.

CDR3: CASTPAGPAEQYF. The CDR3 DNA is TGTGCCAGCACCCCAGCAGGCCCAGCCGAGCAGTACTTC. The gene calls are TRBV28 and TRBJ2-7; D is unclear. The V gene lost 7 bases and the J gene lost 6 bases, with 16 bases spanning the gap. Germline CDR1 MDHEN, CDR2 SYDVKM. The CDR3 is 13 amino acids.

The genes are TRBV7-9 and TRBJ1-1; D not certain. The CDR3 is 12 amino acids. The V gene's germline CDR1 is SEHNR and CDR2 FQNEAQ (reference sequence). Trimming removed 5 bases at V and 1 base at J, with 5 bases between. The CDR3 bases are TGTGCCAGCAGCCACGAGAACACTGAAGCTTTCTTT. Protein product: CASSHENTEAFF.

This sequence joins TRBV6-5 and TRBJ1-2; D call uncertain. Germline loops: CDR1 MNHEY, CDR2 SVGAGI. Trimming took 7 bases from V and 4 from J, leaving 10 bases between them. The CDR3 runs 12 residues. Written as DNA, the CDR3 is TGTGCCAGCACAGTGGGCGGCTATGGCTACACCTTC. It codes for CASTVGGYGYTF.

The chain carries TRBV7-2 and TRBJ1-5; D is ambiguous. Looked up from germline, CDR1 is SGHTA and CDR2 is FQGNSA. V lost 5 bases to trimming and J lost 1 base, with 15 bases between them. This CDR3 is built from 16 residues. The CDR3 protein is CASSPEAGGSNQPQHF. The CDR3, as DNA: TGTGCCAGCAGCCCCGAGGCGGGAGGGAGCAATCAGCCCCAGCATTTT. Full variable domain (missing parts from reference TRBV7-2 and TRBJ1-5): GAGVSQSPSNKVTEKGKDVELRCDPISGHTALYWYRQSLGQGLEFLIYFQGNSAPDKSGLPSDRFSAERTGGSVSTLTIQRTQQEDSAVYLCASSPEAGGSNQPQHFGDGTRLSIL.

The rearrangement links TRBV6-5 to TRBJ1-1; tentative D call: TRBD1 (5 bases). Germline lookup yields CDR1 MNHEY and CDR2 SVGAGI. The CDR3 loop spans 14 amino acids. Trimming cost V 2 bases and J 6 bases, with 13 bases left between them. CDR3 loop: CASSYRSRGAEAFF. The CDR3 DNA sequence: TGTGCCAGCAGTTACAGGTCCCGGGGGGCTGAAGCTTTCTTT.

The V gene is TRBV11-2, the J gene TRBJ2-5; 9 nucleotides line up with TRBD2. In germline, CDR1 is SGHAT, CDR2 FQNNGV. CDR3 length: 17 residues. J lost 2 bases, V lost 5 bases, and 12 bases had no gene match. The CDR3 region is CASSGRVLAGEQETQYF. The CDR3 DNA reads as TGTGCCAGCAGCGGCAGAGTGTTAGCGGGGGAACAAGAGACCCAGTACTTC.